In this sample, the clone carrying this TCR beta chain turned up a few times. Antigen unknown. One junction end disagrees with the germline gene, perhaps due to a read error. This entry comes from a study of cytomegalovirus exposure and HLA in healthy donors. The CDR3 is 12 residues long. Germline assignment: CDR1 SEHNR and CDR2 FQNEAQ (reference sequence). Use of 60 Vbeta and 13 Jbeta primers characterized the PCR. Data came from immunoSEQ multiplex PCR; TCRdb stores just in-frame clones and leaves some out. The table records around 150,000 clones, about four fifths of them present only once. Study-wide results and caveats: TRBV6-2, TRBV6-3 and some other V segments were unresolvable in 87-base-pair reads. A later analysis revealed that TCR association rates differed between HLA loci, peaking at DRB1 and bottoming out at HLA-C.

The clonotype was recovered from a woman in her thirties in good health and CMV-seropositive. Sequencing was carried out using PBMCs. V and J are TRBV7-9 and TRBJ2-1; possible D gene TRBD2, 5 bases. The CDR3 here is CASSSDYYEQFF. The CDR3 nucleotides are TGTGCCAGCAGCTCAGACTACTATGAGCAGTTCTTC.